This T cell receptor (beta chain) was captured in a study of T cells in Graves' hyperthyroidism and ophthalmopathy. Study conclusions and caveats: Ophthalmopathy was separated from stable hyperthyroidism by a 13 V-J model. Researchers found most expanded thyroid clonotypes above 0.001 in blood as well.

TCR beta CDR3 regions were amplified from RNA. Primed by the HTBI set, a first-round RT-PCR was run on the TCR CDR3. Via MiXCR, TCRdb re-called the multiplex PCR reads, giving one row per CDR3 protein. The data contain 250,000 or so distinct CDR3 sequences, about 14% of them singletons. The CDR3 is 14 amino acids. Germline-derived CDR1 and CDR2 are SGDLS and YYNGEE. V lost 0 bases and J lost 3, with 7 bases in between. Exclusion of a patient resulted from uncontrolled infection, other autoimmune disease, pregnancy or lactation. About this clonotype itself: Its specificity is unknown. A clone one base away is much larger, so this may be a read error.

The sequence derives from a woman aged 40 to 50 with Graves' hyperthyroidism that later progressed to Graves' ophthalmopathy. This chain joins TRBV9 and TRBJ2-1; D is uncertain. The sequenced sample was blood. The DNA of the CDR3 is TGTGCCAGCAGCGTAGACGTCAGCTACAATGAGCAGTTCTTC. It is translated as CASSVDVSYNEQFF.